This T cell receptor beta chain was found in a study of T cell changes during pregnancy in multiple sclerosis (dated by TCRdb to the late 2010s). In the study overall: The study looked at changes in the T cell repertoire across pregnancy in women with multiple sclerosis.

As to this clone: No cognate antigen has been identified for it. Qualities for individual bases were not recorded, and no much larger clone is one base off.

The library was built by means of the immunoSEQ multiplex PCR assay. TCRdb provides this immuneACCESS table in a form limited to in-frame rearrangements. Some clones are lacking; in checked studies, under half of them reflect an unresolved V gene, and why the rest are absent is not known. Within this sample are approximately 60,000 clones, with 93% of them counted one time only. Roughly 0.35% of the sample lies in the top ten. Its CDR3 holds 14 amino acids, cysteine through phenylalanine. Just CDR3 DNA is preserved here, 42 bases in frame from base 1. V trim: 7 bases; J trim: 1 base; unmatched bases: 3. Per the germline V gene (reference sequence), SEHNR is the CDR1 and FQNEAQ is the CDR2.

Source: CD4+ T cells from peripheral blood mononuclear cells, taken before pregnancy. This sequence was found in a female donor with multiple sclerosis, enrolled in a pregnancy study. Rearrangement joined TRBV7-9 to TRBJ1-1, with 10 bases aligning to TRBD1. The CDR3 protein sequence reads: CASIRTGGNTEAFF. The base sequence is TGTGCCAGCATCCGGACAGGGGGGAACACTGAAGCTTTCTTT. This CDR3, with the reference TRBV7-9 and TRBJ1-1 proteins standing in past its ends, gives the full variable domain DTGVSQNPRHKITKRGQNVTFRCDPISEHNRLYWYRQTLGQGPEFLTYFQNEAQLEKSRLLSDRFSAERPKGSFSTLEIQRTEQGDSAMYLCASIRTGGNTEAFFGQGTRLTVV.